This TCR beta chain appears in the sequencing data of a study of shared clonotypes between healthy human individuals. V shed 5 bases and J 7 bases; nucleotides not matched to a gene: 7. The CDR3 has 15 residues. Germline-derived CDR1 and CDR2 are SGHTA and FQGNSA. The study drew all its donors from Caucasian adults living in Nashville, Tennessee. This clone was seen a single time. Assay execution took place at the deep level. Each cell subset's genomic DNA was divided evenly among several immunoSEQ plates. Repertoires were generated with immunoSEQ multiplex PCR, while TCRdb's copy carries only in-frame clones and drops some. The top ten hold around 12% of the sample, which has approximately 480,000 clones, 60% to 80% seen once.

Source material: PBMCs. The chain combines TRBV7-2 with TRBJ2-3; 12 bases match TRBD2. The sequence derives from a woman in her 40s in good health. Some clones in this sample may be carry-over from other donors' samples. CDR3 nucleotides: TGTGCCAGCAGCGCCAGACTAGCGGGAGTAAATACGCAGTATTTT. Its protein is CASSARLAGVNTQYF.